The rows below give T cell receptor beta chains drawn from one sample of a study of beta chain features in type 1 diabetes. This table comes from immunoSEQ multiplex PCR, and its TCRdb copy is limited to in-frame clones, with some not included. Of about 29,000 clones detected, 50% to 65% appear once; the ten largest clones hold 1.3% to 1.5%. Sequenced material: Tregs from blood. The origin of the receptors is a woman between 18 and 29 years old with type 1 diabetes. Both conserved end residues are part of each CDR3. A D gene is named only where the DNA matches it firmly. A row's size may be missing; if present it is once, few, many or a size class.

TGTGCCAGTAGACCGGGATCTTCATGGAACACCGGGGAGCTGTTTTTT CASRPGSSWNTGELFF NA 16 TRBJ2-2 NA TRBV19
TGCGCCAGCAGCTTGGAAACTAGCGCCACAGATACGCAGTATTTT CASSLETSATDTQYF TRBD2 15 TRBJ2-3 NA TRBV5-1
TGTGCCAGCAGCTTGACAGGCCTGAAGGTGGATACGCAGTATTTT CASSLTGLKVDTQYF NA 15 TRBJ2-3 NA TRBV2
TGCGCCAGCAGCTTTGGGGGTGTTACAGGGGGCTTTTTGGAGACCCAGTACTTC CASSFGGVTGGFLETQYF TRBD1 18 TRBJ2-5 NA TRBV5-1
TGTGCCAGCAGCTTTGGCCAGGGGGCATCAGAGACCCAGTACTTC CASSFGQGASETQYF TRBD1 15 TRBJ2-5 once TRBV7-3
TGTGCCAGCTCACCAGCAGGGACAGGGATATACGAGCAGTACTTC CASSPAGTGIYEQYF TRBD1 15 TRBJ2-7 NA TRBV18
TGTGCCAGCAGCTTAGGTGCGGGAGCCTACGAGCAGTACTTC CASSLGAGAYEQYF TRBD2 14 TRBJ2-7 NA TRBV11-2
TGTGCCATCAGTGCATCTAGCGGGAGGGCGGGTGAGCAGTACTTC CAISASSGRAGEQYF TRBD2 15 TRBJ2-7 NA TRBV10-3
TGTGCCAGCAGCTTACGCGCCGGACTAAGCGGCCAAGAGACCCAGTACTTC CASSLRAGLSGQETQYF NA 17 TRBJ2-5 NA TRBV7-9
TGCGCCAGCAGAACTACGGGTTCCTATGGCTACACCTTC CASRTTGSYGYTF NA 13 TRBJ1-2 NA TRBV5-1
TGCGCCAGCAGCTCTAGCGGGAGCACAGATACGCAGTATTTT CASSSSGSTDTQYF TRBD2 14 TRBJ2-3 few TRBV5-1
TGTGCCAGCAGCGTAAGAGGAGGACAGGGGGCGCAGGGCTACACCTTC CASSVRGGQGAQGYTF TRBD1 16 TRBJ1-2 NA TRBV9
TGTGCCAGTAGTACCCGGACTAGCGGGGTAGAGGAGCAGTTCTTC CASSTRTSGVEEQFF TRBD2 15 TRBJ2-1 NA TRBV19
TGTGCCAGCACTCTACCCCAGGGGAATGAGCAGTTCTTC CASTLPQGNEQFF NA 13 TRBJ2-1 NA TRBV28
TGTGCCAGCAGCGTAGATTCCGCTGGAAACACCATATATTTT CASSVDSAGNTIYF NA 14 TRBJ1-3 NA TRBV9
TGTGCCAGCAGGAGGACTAGCGGGAGGTCCTCCTACGAGCAGTACTTC CASRRTSGRSSYEQYF TRBD2 16 TRBJ2-7 NA TRBV27
TGTGCCATCAGAACATCAGATACGCAGTATTTT CAIRTSDTQYF NA 11 TRBJ2-3 NA TRBV10-3
TGTGCCAGCAGTTACGATAGCGCCCCCTACAATGAGCAGTTCTTC CASSYDSAPYNEQFF NA 15 TRBJ2-1 NA TRBV6-6
TGTGCCACCAGCAGCAGGACAGGCAATGAAAAACTGTTTTTT CATSSRTGNEKLFF TRBD1 14 TRBJ1-4 few TRBV15
TGTGCCAGCAGCTCCCAAGGGGGGGGCCTCTCCTACAATGGGCAGTTCTTC CASSSQGGGLSYNGQFF NA 17 TRBJ2-1 NA TRBV7-6
TGTGCCAGCAGCCTTGGACAGGGGCTTGAAGCTTTCTTT CASSLGQGLEAFF TRBD1 13 TRBJ1-1 NA TRBV7-3
TGTGCCAGCAGCTTAGTAGCGGGCCTGTCCTACAATGAGCAGTTCTTC CASSLVAGLSYNEQFF TRBD2 16 TRBJ2-1 NA TRBV11-3
TGTGCCAGCAGTGAAAGGGCGGGAGCGGGGAATGAGCAGTTCTTC CASSERAGAGNEQFF TRBD2 15 TRBJ2-1 few TRBV2
TGCGCCAGCAGCCAAGACAAAGCCGGGAACACTGAAGCTTTCTTT CASSQDKAGNTEAFF NA 15 TRBJ1-1 once TRBV5-1
TGCGCCAGCAGTCAATCGATGGGGACAGGCTACGAACTAGCCAAAAACATTCAGTACTTC CASSQSMGTGYELAKNIQYF TRBD1 20 TRBJ2-4 NA TRBV23-1
TGTGCCAGCAGCTCTGGAGGCTACCAAGAGACCCAGTACTTC CASSSGGYQETQYF NA 14 TRBJ2-5 once TRBV7-6
TGTGCCAGCACTGCTAGCGGGTCTTACAATGAGCAGTTCTTC CASTASGSYNEQFF TRBD2 14 TRBJ2-1 few TRBV6-6
TGTGCCAGCAGATCTCATACAGGAGAGCAGTACTTC CASRSHTGEQYF NA 12 TRBJ2-7 few TRBV28
TGTGCCAGCAGCTTAGCACCAACAGGGTTGAACACTGAAGCTTTCTTT CASSLAPTGLNTEAFF NA 16 TRBJ1-1 NA TRBV7-6
TGTGCCAGCAGTTACAGACGGCCAGGGACTGGAAACACCATATATTTT CASSYRRPGTGNTIYF NA 16 TRBJ1-3 NA TRBV6-5
TGTGCCAGCAGTTACGGGTCTAGCGGGATTTATGAGCAGTTCTTC CASSYGSSGIYEQFF TRBD2 15 TRBJ2-1 NA TRBV6-5
TGTGCCAGTAGTACACGGACAGGGAATCTCTATGGCTACACCTTC CASSTRTGNLYGYTF TRBD1 15 TRBJ1-2 once TRBV19
TGTGCCAGCAGCTTACTGAACACCGGGGAGCTGTTTTTT CASSLLNTGELFF NA 13 TRBJ2-2 NA TRBV7-2
TGTGCCATCAGAGGACAGGGGGTCGGTGAGCAGTTCTTC CAIRGQGVGEQFF TRBD1 13 TRBJ2-1 NA TRBV10-3
TGTGCCAGCAGCAAACAGGTTCTCACCGGGGAGCTGTTTTTT CASSKQVLTGELFF NA 14 TRBJ2-2 NA TRBV5-6
TGCAGCGTTGAATGGAGCAACAATGAGCAGTTCTTC CSVEWSNNEQFF NA 12 TRBJ2-1 once TRBV29-1
TGTGCCAGCAGTACAGGGGAAAGGAATGAGCAGTTCTTC CASSTGERNEQFF TRBD1 13 TRBJ2-1 few TRBV11-3
TGCAGCGTCGCACGTCAGGTGGAAAACACTGAAGCTTTCTTT CSVARQVENTEAFF NA 14 TRBJ1-1 few TRBV29-1
TGCGCCAGCAGCCAAGATGAGGGGGTGAACACCGGGGAGCTGTTTTTT CASSQDEGVNTGELFF NA 16 TRBJ2-2 NA TRBV4-3
TGTGCCAGCAGCGACCGGGACAGGCAGTTCTTC CASSDRDRQFF TRBD1 11 TRBJ2-1 NA TRBV11-2
TGCAGCGTTGAAGCCCAGGGGCTCCCGGGCGGCACTGAAGCTTTCTTT CSVEAQGLPGGTEAFF NA 16 TRBJ1-1 NA TRBV29-1
TGTGCCAGCTCACCCAGACTAGCGGGTGTAGTCGGCTCCGGCACAGATACGCAGTATTTT CASSPRLAGVVGSGTDTQYF TRBD2 20 TRBJ2-3 NA TRBV18
TGTGCCAGCAGCGCCGACAATAGATATGAGCAGTTCTTC CASSADNRYEQFF NA 13 TRBJ2-1 few TRBV5-6
TGTGCCATCAGTAGGGATAGGGGGCCCAATCAGCCCCAGCATTTT CAISRDRGPNQPQHF TRBD1 15 TRBJ1-5 NA TRBV10-3
TGTGCCTGGAGTGACAACAGGAATGAGCAGTTCTTC CAWSDNRNEQFF NA 12 TRBJ2-1 NA TRBV30
TGTGCCTGGAGCCGGGACATAAACACTGAAGCTTTCTTT CAWSRDINTEAFF NA 13 TRBJ1-1 few TRBV30
TGTGCCAGTCAACAGGGGACACGCTCCTCTGGAAACACCATATATTTT CASQQGTRSSGNTIYF TRBD1 16 TRBJ1-3 NA TRBV7-9
TGCGCCAGCAGAGAGGACGGGGGGCTGGACACTGAAGCTTTCTTT CASREDGGLDTEAFF NA 15 TRBJ1-1 NA TRBV5-1
TGCAGTGCTAGTCTTCAGGGGGAGCTGTTTTTT CSASLQGELFF NA 11 TRBJ2-2 few TRBV20-1
TGTGCCAGCATCTCAGGGGGCATAGATACGCAGTATTTT CASISGGIDTQYF TRBD1 13 TRBJ2-3 NA TRBV28
TGTGCCAGCAGCTTTCCAGGGGGCTCGGACTATGGCTACACCTTC CASSFPGGSDYGYTF TRBD1 15 TRBJ1-2 once TRBV7-9
TGTGCCAGCAGCTTAGAAGCCCGCACCGGGGAGCTGTTTTTT CASSLEARTGELFF NA 14 TRBJ2-2 NA TRBV7-2
TGTGCCAGCAGCCTTTCTGGGACAGCCAATCAGCCCCAGCATTTT CASSLSGTANQPQHF TRBD1 15 TRBJ1-5 NA TRBV4-2
TGCAGCGGGAGGTTCACAAACTATGGCTACACCTTC CSGRFTNYGYTF NA 12 TRBJ1-2 NA TRBV29-1
TGTGCCATCAGTGACCCAACTGCCACAGCAGATACGCAGTATTTT CAISDPTATADTQYF NA 15 TRBJ2-3 NA TRBV10-3
TGTGCCAGCAGCTTAATACAGGCCTCCTACGAGCAGTACTTC CASSLIQASYEQYF NA 14 TRBJ2-7 few TRBV11-2
TGTGCCAGCAGCTTAATGTCAGGGTCCTCCTACAATGAGCAGTTCTTC CASSLMSGSSYNEQFF NA 16 TRBJ2-1 NA TRBV7-2
TGTGCCAGCAGCCACTACAATGAGCAGTTCTTC CASSHYNEQFF NA 11 TRBJ2-1 NA TRBV27